This section outlines one T cell receptor beta chain sequence together with its context. Followed longitudinally, the Seattle patients had been enrolled during active infection. The data were taken from a study of blood T cell repertoires in COVID-19. Study details: Sites in the United States, Italy and Spain provided acute and convalescent COVID-19 samples. Sample material is recorded as cDNA or gDNA derived from T cells, B-cell-depleted T cells, or PBMCs.

Authors' methods: Amplification of reference gene primers provided the estimated nucleated cell counts. Profiled with immunoSEQ multiplex PCR; TCRdb holds only in-frame clones, not every one. D and trimming come from the DNA, and the V and J calls and clone size come from that table. The sample lists around 82,000 clones, around 88% occurring once. V lost 0 bases to trimming and J lost 6 bases; unmatched junction nucleotides: 8. Germline V lookup: CDR1 MGHRA, CDR2 YSYEKL. The CDR3 contains 16 residues. The source of this sequence is a man older than 75 with COVID-19, enrolled during active disease. The material sequenced was peripheral blood. V usage is TRBV4-1 and J usage is TRBJ2-3; 8 bases align to TRBD2. The CDR3 protein is CASSQDLAGGKDTQYF. DNA of the CDR3: TGCGCCAGCAGCCAAGACCTGGCGGGGGGTAAGGATACGCAGTATTTT.